This T cell receptor beta chain comes out of a study of blood T cells in healthy people across ages. Findings and caveats of the study: The donors' CMV status was not determined, possibly confounding changes in expanded clonotypes. Researchers judged that diversity estimates from one million T cells fell short of true values. Older individuals had lower TCR beta diversity per million T cells (the decline was roughly linear).

Regarding this clonotype: The antigen remains undetermined.

A second PCR of roughly 7 to 11 cycles used a sample-barcoded 5' primer and a J-beta primer mix. TCRdb independently ran MiXCR on the 5' RACE reads; one entry per CDR3 protein. This sample has around 1,500,000 distinct CDR3 sequences; about 43% occur once, and the top ten carry around 8%. The CDR3 consists of 14 residues. Between the trimmed V and J ends, which lost 0 bases and 5 bases, there was a span of 11 bases. Germline values: CDR1 MNHNY, CDR2 SVGAGI (reference sequence). This TCR was recovered from a woman aged 18-29 years in good health. Sequencing was performed on blood. This chain connects TRBV6-6 to TRBJ2-7; no firm D call. The CDR3 region has the DNA TGTGCCAGCAGTTACTCGACTCGGTACGACGAGCAGTACTTC. Translating gives CASSYSTRYDEQYF.